This entry lists 14 T cell receptor beta chains sequenced from one sample in a study of blood T cell repertoires in COVID-19. The data were produced by immunoSEQ multiplex PCR, yet TCRdb's version contains in-frame clones alone and is incomplete. Of under 250,000 clones in the sample, roughly 84% are singletons; the top ten hold 15% to 20%. Sequenced input: peripheral blood. These receptors came from a man in his fifties with COVID-19, enrolled during active disease.

This chain's CDR3 is CASSYGQTKPGTQYF. CDR3 coding DNA: TGTGCCAGCAGTTACGGGCAGACTAAGCCCGGGACCCAGTACTTC. V is TRBV6-6 and J is TRBJ2-5; the D gene is possibly TRBD2 (5 bases). The length of the CDR3 is 15 residues. Germline V lookup: CDR1 MNHNY, CDR2 SVGAGI (reference sequence). The V end was cut by 2 bases, the J end by 7 bases, with 17 bases between.

This chain joins TRBV30 and TRBJ2-2, with D possibly being TRBD1 (6 bases). Germline loops: CDR1 GTSNPN, CDR2 SVGIG (reference sequence). Deletions cut 1 base from V and 4 bases from J, with 28 bases between. The CDR3 is 20 residues long. The CDR3 nucleotides read TGTGCCTGGAGTGGCGTTGCGGACAGCGCACCAATACGGGGCACCGGGGAGCTGTTTTTT. It encodes CAWSGVADSAPIRGTGELFF.

The V and J genes are TRBV27 and TRBJ2-3, with D possibly being TRBD2 (6 bases). The V end was cut by 6 bases, the J end by 0 bases, with 22 bases between. Germline values: CDR1 MNHEY, CDR2 SMNVEV (reference sequence). The CDR3 spans 18 residues. CDR3 residues: CASSPRPPLASSTDTQYF. The CDR3 nucleotides are TGTGCCAGCAGCCCCAGACCCCCGCTAGCGTCTAGCACAGATACGCAGTATTTT.

The table lists this clone with a count of one. In nucleotides, the CDR3 is TGTGCCAGCATTAAGGGGCCCAATTGGGAAAAACTGTTTTTT. Its translation: CASIKGPNWEKLFF. The J gene is TRBJ1-4, the V gene TRBV6-5, with D maybe TRBD1 (5 bases). The CDR3 covers 14 residues. The V end was cut by 7 bases, the J end by 8 bases, with 17 bases between. Per the germline V gene, CDR1 is MNHEY and CDR2 is SVGAGI.

This chain joins TRBV30 and TRBJ2-3, with 13 bases lining up with TRBD2. Per the germline V gene, CDR1 is GTSNPN and CDR2 is SVGIG (reference sequence). The CDR3 length is 15 residues. CDR3 amino acids: CALTSGGGFVDTQYF. In nucleotides, the CDR3 is TGTGCGCTCACTAGCGGGGGGGGGTTTGTGGATACGCAGTATTTT.

The rearrangement uses TRBV9 and TRBJ2-7, with D tentatively TRBD1 (5 bases). Germline CDR1 is SGDLS and CDR2 is YYNGEE. The V gene lost 3 bases and the J gene lost 0 bases, with 10 bases spanning the gap. This CDR3 is built from 14 residues. In DNA form, the CDR3 reads TGTGCCAGCAGCGGACAGACCTCCTCCTACGAGCAGTACTTC. This gives the protein CASSGQTSSYEQYF.

In nucleotides, the CDR3 is TGTGCCAGCAGTGGGGTTCTCGGGACAGGGGCCCTCTACGAGCAGTACTTC. It is translated as CASSGVLGTGALYEQYF. The chain is built from TRBV6-1 and TRBJ2-7; TRBD1 matches at 10 bases. CDR3 length equals 17 residues. Germline CDR1 reads MNHNS; CDR2 reads SASEGT. The junction had 12 bases not matched to a gene; V was cut back by 4 bases and J by 3 bases.

The J gene is TRBJ2-3, the V gene TRBV2, with 15 bases identical to TRBD2. Looked up from germline, CDR1 is SNHLY and CDR2 is FYNNEI. CDR3 length: 16 residues. The V and J ends lost 6 bases and 2 bases, in that order; junction bases with no gene match: 3. The CDR3 bases are TGTGCCAGCAGACGGACTAGCGGGGGGGCCACAGATACGCAGTATTTT. Amino acid sequence: CASRRTSGGATDTQYF.

The chain joins TRBV18 to TRBJ1-6; TRBD1 matches at 9 bases. The V gene end was trimmed by 4 bases and the J gene end by 9 bases; junction bases not matched to a gene: 10. CDR3 length equals 16 residues. CDR1 is KGHSH and CDR2 is LQKENI in the germline V gene. CDR3 residues: CASSLRQGDIISPLHF. CDR3 coding DNA: TGTGCCAGCTCACTCAGACAGGGGGATATTATTTCACCCCTCCACTTT.

V gene TRBV5-4 combines with J gene TRBJ2-2; 9 positions match TRBD1. This CDR3 has 15 residues. The ends lost 3 bases at V and 3 bases at J; junction bases unmatched: 3. Germline V gene data show CDR1 as SGHNT and CDR2 as YYREEE (reference sequence). CDR3 sequence: CASSSGQGYTGELFF. The CDR3, as DNA: TGTGCCAGCAGCTCGGGACAGGGCTACACCGGGGAGCTGTTTTTT.

The rearrangement uses TRBV7-2 and TRBJ2-7; 9 nucleotides agree with TRBD2. Looked up from germline, CDR1 is SGHTA and CDR2 is FQGNSA. J gave up 0 bases and V 2 bases, and 11 bases lay outside the gene matches. The CDR3 extends over 18 amino acids. CDR3 nucleotides: TGTGCCAGCAGCTTAAGTGTTGCGGGGGGGCGGGTCTCCTACGAGCAGTACTTC. It yields the protein CASSLSVAGGRVSYEQYF.

A few counts support this clone. The gene calls are TRBV6-5 and TRBJ1-5; TRBD1 is a possible D gene (5 bases). V dropped 8 bases and J dropped 5 bases, with 13 bases sitting between them. The germline V gene encodes CDR1 MNHEY and CDR2 SVGAGI. This CDR3 comprises 13 residues. CDR3 loop: CASQGRTDQPQHF. CDR3 nucleotides: TGTGCCAGCCAGGGCCGCACGGATCAGCCCCAGCATTTT.

This clone came up a few times. V gene TRBV19 combines with J gene TRBJ1-2; perhaps TRBD1 as D (5 bases). In germline, CDR1 is LNHDA, CDR2 SQIVND (reference sequence). The V and J ends lost 9 bases and 8 bases respectively, with 19 bases between them. The CDR3 has 13 amino acids. CDR3 DNA sequence: TGTGCCAGCGGGGGACGGCCCCATTTCGGCTACACCTTC. It codes for CASGGRPHFGYTF.

The sample holds a few counts of this clone. The rearrangement joins TRBV7-9 to TRBJ2-2, with D possibly being TRBD1 (6 bases). V was pared by 5 bases and J by 5 bases, with 18 bases between. CDR3 size: 16 residues. CDR1 and CDR2 (germline): SEHNR, FQNEAQ (reference sequence). The CDR3 is CASSGQNRVGTGELFF. In DNA form, the CDR3 reads TGTGCCAGCAGCGGCCAGAACAGGGTTGGGACCGGGGAGCTGTTTTTT.